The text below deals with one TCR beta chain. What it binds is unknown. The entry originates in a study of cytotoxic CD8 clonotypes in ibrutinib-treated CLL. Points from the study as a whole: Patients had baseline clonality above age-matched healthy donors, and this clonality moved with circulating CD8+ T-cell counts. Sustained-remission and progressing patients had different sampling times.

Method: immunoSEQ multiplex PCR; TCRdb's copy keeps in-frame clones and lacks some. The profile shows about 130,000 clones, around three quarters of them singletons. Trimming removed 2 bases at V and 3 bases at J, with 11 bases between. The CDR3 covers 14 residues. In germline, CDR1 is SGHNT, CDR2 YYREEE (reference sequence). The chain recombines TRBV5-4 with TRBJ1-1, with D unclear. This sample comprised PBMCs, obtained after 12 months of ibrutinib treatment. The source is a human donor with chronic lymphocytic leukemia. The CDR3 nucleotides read TGTGCCAGCAGCTTCGGCGGCGTCGACACTGAAGCTTTCTTT. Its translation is CASSFGGVDTEAFF.